This is a list of T cell receptor beta chains from one sample in a study of identical twins. In TCRdb, the 5' RACE reads were re-called with MiXCR into one record per CDR3 protein. The data contain approximately 1.8 million distinct CDR3 sequences, less than 40% of them singletons. Sequencing was carried out using cord blood. The receptors originated from a newborn girl in good health. CDR3s include the opening cysteine and the closing phenylalanine or tryptophan. The D gene is left open where the match is weak. Not all rows give a size; the values are once, few, many and, for expanded clones, a class.

>TRBD2|TRBJ2-7|TRBV15|few
CATSREGTSGGTYEQYF
TGTGCCACCAGCAGAGAGGGGACTAGCGGGGGAACCTACGAGCAGTACTTC
>TRBD1|TRBJ2-7|TRBV27|few
CASSLIWDRGYEQYF
TGTGCCAGCAGTTTAATATGGGACAGGGGCTACGAGCAGTACTTC
>-|TRBJ2-7|TRBV20-1|-
CSARGHRSEQYF
TGCAGTGCTAGAGGTCACAGGAGCGAGCAGTACTTC
>-|TRBJ2-3|TRBV18|-
CASSPPGMTDTQYF
TGTGCCAGCTCACCACCGGGGATGACAGATACGCAGTATTTT
>-|TRBJ1-1|TRBV30|-
CAWSVDSGTEAFF
TGTGCCTGGAGTGTTGATTCGGGCACTGAAGCTTTCTTT
>TRBD1|TRBJ1-1|TRBV20-1|-
CSALYRGLTEAFF
TGCAGCGCTCTCTACAGGGGGCTCACTGAAGCTTTCTTT
>TRBD1|TRBJ2-3|TRBV5-1|few
CASSKDDRGEGTDTQYF
TGCGCCAGCAGCAAAGATGACAGGGGAGAGGGCACAGATACGCAGTATTTT
>-|TRBJ2-1|TRBV2|few
CASSGRGPPYNEQFF
TGTGCCAGCAGTGGTCGTGGGCCGCCATACAATGAGCAGTTCTTC
>-|TRBJ2-4|TRBV6-1|-
CASSELLPQYF
TGTGCCAGCAGTGAACTGTTACCTCAGTACTTC
>TRBD2|TRBJ2-7|TRBV12-3/TRBV12-4|-
CASSSTSGLSYYEQYF
TGTGCCAGCAGTTCAACCTCGGGACTATCATATTACGAGCAGTACTTC
>-|TRBJ1-2|TRBV9|few
CASSARQGSYGYTF
TGTGCCAGCAGCGCCCGTCAGGGAAGCTATGGCTACACCTTC
>TRBD2|TRBJ2-1|TRBV4-2|-
CANSQGTSGRNEQFF
TGTGCCAACAGCCAAGGGACTAGCGGTCGGAATGAGCAGTTCTTC
>TRBD2|TRBJ2-3|TRBV6-5|few
CASSFTSAGADTQYF
TGTGCCAGCAGTTTTACCTCTGCGGGGGCAGATACGCAGTATTTT
>-|TRBJ2-1|TRBV5-1|few
CASSLGPRQGQFF
TGCGCCAGCAGCTTGGGACCCCGGCAGGGGCAGTTCTTC
>-|TRBJ1-4|TRBV6-5|-
CASSYSAWGRSEKLFF
TGTGCCAGCAGTTACTCGGCGTGGGGACGGAGCGAAAAACTGTTTTTT
>-|TRBJ2-1|TRBV3-1|-
CASSQVRSTGVYNEQFF
TGTGCCAGCAGCCAAGTCAGGTCGACAGGTGTATACAATGAGCAGTTCTTC
>TRBD1|TRBJ2-7|TRBV28|few
CASSPPRSTGGIYEQYF
TGTGCCAGCAGTCCCCCCCGATCGACAGGGGGGATCTACGAGCAGTACTTC
>-|TRBJ1-1|TRBV6-5|-
CASSLGPPREAFF
TGTGCCAGCAGCCTCGGGCCGCCAAGGGAAGCTTTCTTT
>-|TRBJ2-7|TRBV9|-
CASSVGGKPYEQYF
TGTGCCAGCAGCGTAGGGGGGAAACCCTACGAGCAGTACTTC
>-|TRBJ2-7|TRBV5-6|few
CASSGDWTDSPYEQYF
TGTGCCAGCAGCGGCGACTGGACAGACTCCCCCTACGAGCAGTACTTC
>-|TRBJ2-1|TRBV25-1|-
CASSEGGISATFNEQFF
TGTGCCAGCAGTGAAGGTGGGATTTCCGCGACCTTCAATGAGCAGTTCTTC
>-|TRBJ2-4|TRBV27|few
CASSLSWGGGDLTQYF
TGTGCCAGCAGTTTATCGTGGGGTGGCGGAGATCTTACCCAGTACTTC